Given below is one T cell receptor (beta chain) in context. What it recognizes is unknown. Sequenced by immunoSEQ multiplex PCR; TCRdb stores in-frame clones only, minus some. The table has around 120,000 clones, about 92% seen once; the top ten hold more than 13%. The data belong to a study of T cell responses to AZD1222 COVID-19 vaccine. About the study: Pooled in the analysis were second doses at about 4 or about 12 weeks.

Trimming removed 5 bases from V and 0 bases from J, with 5 bases in between. The length of the CDR3 is 13 residues. Germline V gene lookup returns CDR1 SGHTA and CDR2 FQGNSA. Study outcomes and limitations: Seropositivity was recorded at baseline in only five to seven AZD1222 recipients. Among the donors, most were white British and more were female, and clonal diversity was possibly underestimated.

Here the sequenced sample was peripheral blood, taken on day 0 of AZD1222 vaccination. The sequence derives from an adult in good health. The chain combines TRBV7-2 with TRBJ1-5; D is ambiguous. CDR3 residues: CASSRNSNQPQHF. DNA for the CDR3: TGTGCCAGCAGCAGGAATAGCAATCAGCCCCAGCATTTT.